These 15 T cell receptor beta chains came from one sample sequenced in a study of T cell responses to AZD1222 COVID-19 vaccine. Repertoires were generated with immunoSEQ multiplex PCR, while TCRdb's copy carries only in-frame clones and drops some. The sample has 100,000 to 120,000 clones, 92% seen once. This specimen was peripheral blood, taken 28 days after the second AZD1222 dose. The receptors shown here come from an adult who received the AZD1222 COVID-19 vaccine.

The V and J genes are TRBV4-2 and TRBJ1-2, with D perhaps matching TRBD1 (5 bases). The CDR3 covers 17 residues. V shed 4 bases and J shed 3 bases, with 21 bases lying between them. Germline V lookup: CDR1 LGHNA, CDR2 YNFKEQ. The CDR3 loop is CASSPLRAGGRDYGYTF. The DNA for the CDR3 is TGTGCCAGCAGCCCGCTCCGGGCCGGGGGAAGGGACTATGGCTACACCTTC.

This clone has a handful of counts. The V and J genes are TRBV4-1 and TRBJ1-2; D not resolved. V gave up 3 bases and J gave up 10 bases, with 21 bases separating them. CDR1 is MGHRA and CDR2 is YSYEKL in the germline V gene. CDR3 length: 15 residues. The CDR3 DNA is TGCGCCAGCAGCCATGCCCCCGGCCTCACTGTTGCCTACACCTTC. This encodes CASSHAPGLTVAYTF.

V and J are TRBV5-1 and TRBJ2-2; D possibly corresponds to TRBD2 (5 bases). Trimming shortened V by 4 bases and J by 5 bases, and 12 bases separated the two germline ends. The germline V gene has CDR1 SGHRS and CDR2 YFSETQ. The CDR3 extends over 14 amino acids. The CDR3 sequence is CASSLGLLTGELFF. In nucleotides, the CDR3 is TGCGCCAGCAGCCTAGGACTTTTAACCGGGGAGCTGTTTTTT.

The chain has TRBV5-1 and TRBJ1-2; D not certain. Germline V lookup: CDR1 SGHRS, CDR2 YFSETQ. This CDR3 comprises 15 residues. Between the trimmed V and J ends, which lost 1 base and 3 bases, there was a span of 13 bases. The DNA of the CDR3 is TGCGCCAGCAGCTTGTTCCAGAGCCCACACTATGGCTACACCTTC. Protein sequence: CASSLFQSPHYGYTF.

The chain uses TRBV5-4 and TRBJ2-7, with 7 bases lining up with TRBD1. CDR1 is SGHNT and CDR2 is YYREEE in the germline V gene (reference sequence). Trimming cost V 3 bases and J 3 bases; bases outside gene matches: 6. The CDR3 length is 14 residues. CDR3 bases: TGTGCCAGCAGCTCTACGACAGGGTACTACGAGCAGTACTTC. Protein: CASSSTTGYYEQYF. The variable domain in full, completed from reference TRBV5-4 and TRBJ2-7, reads ETGVTQSPTHLIKTRGQQVTLRCSSQSGHNTVSWYQQALGQGPQFIFQYYREEENGRGNFPPRFSGLQFPNYSSELNVNALELDDSALYLCASSSTTGYYEQYFGPGTRLTVT.

The genes are TRBV6-1 and TRBJ1-5, with a weak D call TRBD1 (5 bases). The V and J ends lost 2 bases and 9 bases respectively, with 14 bases between them. Germline CDR1 is MNHNS and CDR2 is SASEGT. The CDR3 is made up of 14 amino acids. This CDR3 reads CASSESVLQGPQHF. The CDR3 nucleotides read TGTGCCAGCAGTGAATCGGTATTGCAGGGGCCCCAGCATTTT.

CDR3 DNA sequence: TGCAGCGTTGTCCTCAATTATGCTCGAGGCACAGATACGCAGTATTTT. It is translated as CSVVLNYARGTDTQYF. The rearrangement joins TRBV29-1 to TRBJ2-3, with D unresolved. This CDR3 spans 16 amino acids. Germline CDR1 reads SQVTM; CDR2 reads ANQGSEA. The V end was cut by 4 bases, the J end by 1 base, with 18 bases between.

The chain is built from TRBV10-2 and TRBJ2-7; D unclear. Germline CDR1 is WSHSY and CDR2 is SAAADI. Trimming left V 6 bases short and J 0 bases short, with 9 bases between. The CDR3 has 13 amino acids. The CDR3 spells CASSDGASYEQYF. The CDR3 coding sequence is TGCGCCAGCAGCGACGGCGCCTCCTACGAGCAGTACTTC.

CDR3 DNA sequence: TGCAGCGTTGATGGGGGCGGGACTGAAGCTTTCTTT. This translates into CSVDGGGTEAFF. V gene TRBV29-1 combines with J gene TRBJ1-1; D is possibly TRBD1 (6 bases). Germline V gene sequence: CDR1 SQVTM, CDR2 ANQGSEA. There are 12 residues in the CDR3. Trimming stripped 3 bases from V and 5 bases from J, with 10 bases between.

This chain joins TRBV12-3 or TRBV12-4 and TRBJ1-2, with D hard to call. The V and J ends lost 0 bases and 8 bases respectively, with 7 bases between them. The CDR3 spans 12 residues. CDR3 sequence reads: CASSLAGYGYTF. As DNA, the CDR3 is TGTGCCAGCAGTTTAGCAGGCTACGGCTACACCTTC.

This clone has a single count. The chain uses TRBV5-5 and TRBJ2-7; 8 bases are a match to TRBD1. Trimming at V came to 1 base and at J to 3 bases, leaving 3 bases not matched to a gene. This CDR3 comprises 14 residues. CDR1 SGHKS and CDR2 YYEKEE come from the germline V gene (reference sequence). DNA for the CDR3: TGTGCCAGCAGCTTGACAGGGGGACGCTACGAGCAGTACTTC. It yields the protein CASSLTGGRYEQYF.

The chain joins TRBV6-2 or TRBV6-3 to TRBJ2-3; TRBD1 matches 8 bases. The J segment lost 8 bases and the V segment lost 5 bases, leaving 6 bases of the junction unmatched. CDR1 and CDR2 from the germline V gene are MNHEY and SVGEGT. The CDR3 is 13 residues long. This CDR3 is CASSQGAPVTQYF. The CDR3 coding sequence is TGTGCCAGCAGTCAGGGGGCCCCGGTTACGCAGTATTTT.

This chain links TRBV4-1 with TRBJ2-7; no firm D call. The CDR3 is made up of 15 amino acids. Per germline, CDR1 MGHRA and CDR2 YSYEKL. Between the trimmed V and J ends, which lost 0 bases and 2 bases, there was a span of 11 bases. The CDR3 coding sequence is TGCGCCAGCAGCCAAGACAGCTCCGCCACCTACGAGCAGTACTTC. Its protein is CASSQDSSATYEQYF.

This rearrangement joins TRBV9 to TRBJ1-6; no reliable D call. This CDR3 region has 13 residues. Germline V gene sequence: CDR1 SGDLS, CDR2 YYNGEE. Trimming took 0 bases from V and 10 from J, leaving 8 bases between them. The CDR3 DNA follows: TGTGCCAGCAGCGTAGAATTTGAATCACCCCTCCACTTT. Translated, it gives CASSVEFESPLHF.

The rearrangement uses TRBV5-6 and TRBJ1-2; D remains unclear. CDR1 and CDR2 (germline): SGHDT, YYEEEE. The length of the CDR3 is 14 residues. The V gene lost 1 base and the J gene lost 4 bases, with 11 bases spanning the gap. CDR3 residues: CASSLTGISYGYTF. CDR3 sequence (DNA): TGTGCCAGCAGCTTGACTGGGATAAGCTATGGCTACACCTTC.